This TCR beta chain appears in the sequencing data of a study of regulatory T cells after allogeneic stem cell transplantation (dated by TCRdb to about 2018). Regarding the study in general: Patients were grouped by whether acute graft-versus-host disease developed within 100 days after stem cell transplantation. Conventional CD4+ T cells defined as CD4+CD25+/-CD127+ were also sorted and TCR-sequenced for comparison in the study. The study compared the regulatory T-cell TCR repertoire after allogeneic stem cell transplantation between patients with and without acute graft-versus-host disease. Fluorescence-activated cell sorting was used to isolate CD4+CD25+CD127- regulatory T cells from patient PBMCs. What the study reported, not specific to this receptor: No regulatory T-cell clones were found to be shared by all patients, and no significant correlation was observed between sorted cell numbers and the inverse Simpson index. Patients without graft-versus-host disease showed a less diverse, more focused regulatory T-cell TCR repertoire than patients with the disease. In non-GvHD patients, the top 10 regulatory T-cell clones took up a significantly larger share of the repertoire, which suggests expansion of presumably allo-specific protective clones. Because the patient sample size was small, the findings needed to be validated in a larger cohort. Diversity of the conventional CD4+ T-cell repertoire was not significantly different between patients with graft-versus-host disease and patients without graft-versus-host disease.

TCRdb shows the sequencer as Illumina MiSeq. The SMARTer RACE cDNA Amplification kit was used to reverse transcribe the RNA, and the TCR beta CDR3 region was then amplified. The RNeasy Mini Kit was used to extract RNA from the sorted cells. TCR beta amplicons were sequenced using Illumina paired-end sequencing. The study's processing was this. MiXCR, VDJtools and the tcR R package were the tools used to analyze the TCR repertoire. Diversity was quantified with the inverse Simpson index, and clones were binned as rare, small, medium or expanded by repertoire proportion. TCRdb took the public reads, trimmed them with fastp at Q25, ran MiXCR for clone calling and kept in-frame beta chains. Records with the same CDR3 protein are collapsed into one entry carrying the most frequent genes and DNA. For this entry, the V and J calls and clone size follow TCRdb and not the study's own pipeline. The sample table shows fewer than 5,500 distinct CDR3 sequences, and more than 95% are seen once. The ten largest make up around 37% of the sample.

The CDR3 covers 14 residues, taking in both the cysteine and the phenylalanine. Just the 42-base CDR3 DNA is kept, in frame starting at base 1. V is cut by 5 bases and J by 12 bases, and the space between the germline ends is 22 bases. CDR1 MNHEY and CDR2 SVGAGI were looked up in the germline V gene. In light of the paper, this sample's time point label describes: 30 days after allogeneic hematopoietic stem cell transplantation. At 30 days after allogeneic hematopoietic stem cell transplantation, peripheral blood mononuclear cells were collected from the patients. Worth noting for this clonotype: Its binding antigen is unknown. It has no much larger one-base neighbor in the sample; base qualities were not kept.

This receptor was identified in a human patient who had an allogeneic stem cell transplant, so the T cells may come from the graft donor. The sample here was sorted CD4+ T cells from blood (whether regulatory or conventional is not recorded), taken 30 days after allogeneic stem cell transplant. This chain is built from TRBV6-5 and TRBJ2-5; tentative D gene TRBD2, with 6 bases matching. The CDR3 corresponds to CASSPRDGQGNKYF. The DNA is TGTGCCAGCAGTCCGCGGGACGGACAAGGGAACAAGTACTTC.